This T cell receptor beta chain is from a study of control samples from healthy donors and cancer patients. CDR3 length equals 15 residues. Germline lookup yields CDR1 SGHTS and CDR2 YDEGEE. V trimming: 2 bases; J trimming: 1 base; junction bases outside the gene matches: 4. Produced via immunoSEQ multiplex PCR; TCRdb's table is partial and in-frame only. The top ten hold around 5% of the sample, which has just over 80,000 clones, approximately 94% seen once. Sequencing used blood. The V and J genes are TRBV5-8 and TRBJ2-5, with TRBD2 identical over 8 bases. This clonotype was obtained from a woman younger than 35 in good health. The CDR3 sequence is CASSFSGGVQETQYF. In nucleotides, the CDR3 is TGTGCCAGCAGCTTTTCCGGGGGGGTCCAAGAGACCCAGTACTTC. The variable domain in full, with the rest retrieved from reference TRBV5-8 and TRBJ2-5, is EAGVTQSPTHLIKTRGQQATLRCSPISGHTSVYWYQQALGLGLQFLLWYDEGEERNRGNFPPRFSGRQFPNYSSELNVNALELEDSALYLCASSFSGGVQETQYFGPGTRLLVL.